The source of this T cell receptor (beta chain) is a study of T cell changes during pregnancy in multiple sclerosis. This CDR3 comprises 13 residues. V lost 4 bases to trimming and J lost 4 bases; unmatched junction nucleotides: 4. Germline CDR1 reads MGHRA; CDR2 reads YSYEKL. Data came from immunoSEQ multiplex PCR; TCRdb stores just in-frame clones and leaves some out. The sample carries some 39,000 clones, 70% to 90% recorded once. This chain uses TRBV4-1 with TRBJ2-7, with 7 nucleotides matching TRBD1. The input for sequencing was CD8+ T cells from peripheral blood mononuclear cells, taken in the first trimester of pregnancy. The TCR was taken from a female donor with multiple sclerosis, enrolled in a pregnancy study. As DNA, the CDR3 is TGCGCCAGCAGCCCGGGACAGCTTTACGAGCAGTACTTC. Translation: CASSPGQLYEQYF.